This TCR beta chain was captured in a study of blood T cell repertoires in COVID-19. At the level of the study: T cells, B-cell-depleted T cells, or PBMCs supplied cDNA or gDNA.

The trim removed 1 base at V and 3 bases at J, leaving 2 bases unmatched. The CDR3 is 14 residues long. Per germline, CDR1 SQVTM and CDR2 ANQGSEA. Data came from immunoSEQ multiplex PCR; TCRdb stores just in-frame clones and leaves some out. This sample carries approximately 320,000 clones, about 88% of them seen once, and the ten largest clones take around 2.5%. Participants were placed into cohorts based on the clinical history they reported. This chain joins TRBV29-1 and TRBJ2-1, with 8 positions matching TRBD1. This receptor was obtained from a man in his sixties who had recovered from COVID-19. What was sequenced was PBMCs or T cells enriched from blood (not recorded which). The CDR3 spells CSVEGTGFYNEQFF. The CDR3 DNA is TGCAGCGTTGAAGGGACAGGGTTCTACAATGAGCAGTTCTTC.